The next 6 T cell receptor beta chains were all read from a single sample in a study of CD8 T cells in ankylosing spondylitis. TCRdb redid the calling of the 5' RACE reads with MiXCR, one entry per CDR3 protein. The sample has 150,000 to 200,000 distinct CDR3 sequences; 11% are singletons. Sequenced sample: blood, either unsorted or a sorted T cell fraction (not recorded which). These receptor sequences come from a male donor with ankylosing spondylitis or in good health (not recorded which).

CDR3 sequence (DNA): TGTGCCAGCAGCTTAGTAGGCAGTCACCCAAATCAGCCCCAGCATTTT. Its translation is CASSLVGSHPNQPQHF. The chain joins TRBV7-2 to TRBJ1-5, with D hard to call. V lost 1 base and J 4 bases, leaving 14 bases between the germline ends. This CDR3 has 16 residues. Germline CDR1 SGHTA, CDR2 FQGNSA.

This clonotype was observed many times. The DNA for the CDR3 is TGCGCCAGCAGTGGCCACGGACAACCCAAGGGACAGGGGGCTGGTGAGCAGTTCTTC. Translating it yields CASSGHGQPKGQGAGEQFF. The chain links TRBV10-1 to TRBJ2-1; TRBD1 agrees at 12 bases. V lost 4 bases to trimming and J lost 9 bases; unmatched junction nucleotides: 19. This CDR3 has 19 residues. Germline CDR1 WNHNN, CDR2 SYGVQD (reference sequence).

Many counts were recorded for this clonotype. The chain is built from TRBV21-1 and TRBJ2-7; the table's TRBD1 call for D was not verified on the DNA. TRBV21-1 has pseudogene status. The CDR3 spans 12 residues. The CDR3 loop is CASWDRANEQYF. CDR3 sequence (DNA): TGTGCCAGCTGGGACAGGGCGAACGAGCAGTACTTC.

As concerns this clonotype: Since a much larger clone is just one base distant, this may be a read error. This sequence joins TRBV27 and TRBJ2-7, with 10 bases fitting TRBD1. Germline assignment: CDR1 MNHEY and CDR2 SMNVEV (reference sequence). The CDR3 sequence is 15 residues long. The CDR3 spells CAGSWGQGTIYEQYF. For the CDR3, the DNA is TGTGCCGGCAGTTGGGGACAGGGGACGATCTACGAGCAGTACTTC.

This clonotype was seen at least ten times. The J gene is TRBJ2-5, the V gene TRBV5-1; 7 positions agree with TRBD1. The V segment lost 6 bases and the J segment 1 base; nucleotides outside the gene matches: 9. Looked up from germline, CDR1 is SGHRS and CDR2 is YFSETQ. The CDR3 is 15 residues long. CDR3 region: CASTNDRAGQETQYF. The CDR3 DNA reads TGCGCCAGCACGAACGACAGGGCAGGCCAAGAGACCCAGTACTTC.

This clonotype was picked up many times. V and J are TRBV7-2 and TRBJ2-3; 8 nucleotides align to TRBD2. Trimming removed 1 base from V and 1 base from J; junction bases left unmatched: 7. Germline V CDR1 and CDR2: SGHTA, FQGNSA. The CDR3 is 17 residues long. CDR3 region: CASSLVLAGYGTDTQYF. The DNA for the CDR3 is TGTGCCAGCAGCTTAGTCCTAGCGGGCTACGGCACAGATACGCAGTATTTT.